The TCR beta chain under discussion was sequenced for a study of cytomegalovirus exposure and HLA in healthy donors. Study observations and caveats: Highest at DRB1 and lowest at HLA-C, TCR association rates differed among HLA loci in a later analysis. Data from an earlier analysis indicated that most TCR beta V segments were productive either about 90% or about 30% of the time. Later on, an analysis found that several of the most significant clusters appeared to be linked to common viral pathogens, which included parvovirus B19.

This clone was seen a few times. Its antigen is as yet unknown. CDR1 and CDR2 (germline): SNHLY, FYNNEI. The V gene lost 10 bases and the J gene lost 9 bases, with 27 bases spanning the gap. The CDR3 has 15 residues. It was with 60 Vbeta and 13 Jbeta primers that the PCR ran. The method was immunoSEQ multiplex PCR; TCRdb's version includes in-frame clones alone and lacks a portion of them. The sample includes about 140,000 clones, about 80% of them seen just once. Sequencing input: PBMCs. This sequence was found in a woman aged 18-35 years in good health and CMV-seropositive. The V gene is TRBV2, the J gene TRBJ2-5, with D tentatively TRBD2 (7 bases). The CDR3 protein is CAIPAWGGPWGAQYF. DNA for the CDR3: TGTGCCATCCCTGCATGGGGGGGCCCTTGGGGGGCCCAGTACTTC. The complete variable domain, with remaining parts taken from reference TRBV2 and TRBJ2-5, reads EPEVTQTPSHQVTQMGQEVILRCVPISNHLYFYWYRQILGQKVEFLVSFYNNEISEKSEIFDDQFSVERPDGSNFTLKIRSTKLEDSAMYFCAIPAWGGPWGAQYFGPGTRLLVL.